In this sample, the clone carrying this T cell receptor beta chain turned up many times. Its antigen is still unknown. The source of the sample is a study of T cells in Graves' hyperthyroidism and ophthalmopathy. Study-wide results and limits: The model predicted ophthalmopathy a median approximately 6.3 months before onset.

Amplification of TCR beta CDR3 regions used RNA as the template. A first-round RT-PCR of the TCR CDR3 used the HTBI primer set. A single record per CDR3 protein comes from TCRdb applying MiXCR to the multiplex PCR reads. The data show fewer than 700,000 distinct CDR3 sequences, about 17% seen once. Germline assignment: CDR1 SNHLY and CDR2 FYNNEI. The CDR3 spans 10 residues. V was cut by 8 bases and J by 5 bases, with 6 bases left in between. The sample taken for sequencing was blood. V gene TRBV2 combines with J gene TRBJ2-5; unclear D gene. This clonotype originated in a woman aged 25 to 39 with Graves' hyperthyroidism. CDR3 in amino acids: CASGIETQYF. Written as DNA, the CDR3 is TGTGCCAGCGGTATTGAGACCCAGTACTTC.